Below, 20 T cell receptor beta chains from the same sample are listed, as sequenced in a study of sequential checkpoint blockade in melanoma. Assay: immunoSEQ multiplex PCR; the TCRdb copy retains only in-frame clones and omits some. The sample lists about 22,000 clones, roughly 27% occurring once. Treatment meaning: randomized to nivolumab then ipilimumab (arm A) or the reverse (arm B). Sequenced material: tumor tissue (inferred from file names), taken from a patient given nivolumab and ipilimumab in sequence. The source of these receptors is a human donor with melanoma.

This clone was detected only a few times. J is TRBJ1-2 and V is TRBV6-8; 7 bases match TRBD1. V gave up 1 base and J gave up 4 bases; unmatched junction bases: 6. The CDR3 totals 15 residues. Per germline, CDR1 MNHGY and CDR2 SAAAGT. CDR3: CASSYLTGEPYGYTF. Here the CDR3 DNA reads TGTGCCAGCAGTTACTTAACAGGGGAACCCTATGGCTACACCTTC.

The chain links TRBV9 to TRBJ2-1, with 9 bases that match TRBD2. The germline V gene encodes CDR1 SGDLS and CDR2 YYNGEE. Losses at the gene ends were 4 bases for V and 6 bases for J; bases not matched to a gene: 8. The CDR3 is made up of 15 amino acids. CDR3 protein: CASSPSGLAPNEQFF. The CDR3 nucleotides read TGTGCCAGCAGCCCATCGGGACTAGCTCCCAATGAGCAGTTCTTC.

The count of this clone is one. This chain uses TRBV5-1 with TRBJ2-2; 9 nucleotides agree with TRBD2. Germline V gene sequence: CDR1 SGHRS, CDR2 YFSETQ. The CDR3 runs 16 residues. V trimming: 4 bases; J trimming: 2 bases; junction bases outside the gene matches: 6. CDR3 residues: CASSPASGANTGELFF. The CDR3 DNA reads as TGCGCCAGCAGCCCAGCTAGCGGGGCAAACACCGGGGAGCTGTTTTTT.

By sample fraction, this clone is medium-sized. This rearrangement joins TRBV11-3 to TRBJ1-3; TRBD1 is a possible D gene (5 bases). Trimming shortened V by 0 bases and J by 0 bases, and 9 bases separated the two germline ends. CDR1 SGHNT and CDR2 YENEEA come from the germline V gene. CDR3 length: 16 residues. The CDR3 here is CASSLEGTVSGNTIYF. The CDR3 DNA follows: TGTGCCAGCAGCTTAGAAGGGACCGTCTCTGGAAACACCATATATTTT.

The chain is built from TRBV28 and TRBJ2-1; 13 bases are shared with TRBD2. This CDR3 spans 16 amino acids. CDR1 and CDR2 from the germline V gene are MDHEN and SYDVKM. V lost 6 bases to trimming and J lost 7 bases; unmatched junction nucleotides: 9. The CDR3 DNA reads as TGTGCCAGCAGACCCTTAGGACTAGCGGGAGTTAATGAGCAGTTCTTC. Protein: CASRPLGLAGVNEQFF.

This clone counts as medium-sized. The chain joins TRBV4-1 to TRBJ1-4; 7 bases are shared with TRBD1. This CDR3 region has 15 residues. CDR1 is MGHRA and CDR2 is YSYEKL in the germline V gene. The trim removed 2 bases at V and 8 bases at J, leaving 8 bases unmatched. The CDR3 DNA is TGCGCCAGCAGCCAAAAGGGGGCGATTGCCGAAAAACTGTTTTTT. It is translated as CASSQKGAIAEKLFF.

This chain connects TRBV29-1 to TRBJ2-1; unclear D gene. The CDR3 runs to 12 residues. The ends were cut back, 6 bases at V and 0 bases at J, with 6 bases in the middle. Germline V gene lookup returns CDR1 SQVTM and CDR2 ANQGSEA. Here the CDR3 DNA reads TGCAGCGTGATAGTCTCCTACAATGAGCAGTTCTTC. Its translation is CSVIVSYNEQFF.

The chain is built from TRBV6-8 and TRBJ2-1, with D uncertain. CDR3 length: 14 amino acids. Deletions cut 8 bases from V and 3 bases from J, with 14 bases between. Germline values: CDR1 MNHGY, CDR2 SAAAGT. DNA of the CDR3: TGTGCCAGCTATGGACCCACCAACTACAATGAGCAGTTCTTC. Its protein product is CASYGPTNYNEQFF.

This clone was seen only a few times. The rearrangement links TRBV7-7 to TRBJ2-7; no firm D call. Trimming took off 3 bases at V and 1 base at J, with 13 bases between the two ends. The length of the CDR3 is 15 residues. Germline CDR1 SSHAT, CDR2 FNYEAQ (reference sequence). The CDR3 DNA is TGTGCCAGCAGCTTGGATCGCCACCCGTCCTACGAGCAGTACTTC. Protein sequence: CASSLDRHPSYEQYF.

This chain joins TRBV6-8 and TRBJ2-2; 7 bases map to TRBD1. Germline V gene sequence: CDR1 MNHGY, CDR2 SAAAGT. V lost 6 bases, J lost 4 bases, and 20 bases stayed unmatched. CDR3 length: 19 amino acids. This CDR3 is CASRRISRTGTAFTGELFF. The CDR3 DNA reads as TGTGCCAGCAGACGTATTTCAAGGACCGGGACAGCTTTCACCGGGGAGCTGTTTTTT.

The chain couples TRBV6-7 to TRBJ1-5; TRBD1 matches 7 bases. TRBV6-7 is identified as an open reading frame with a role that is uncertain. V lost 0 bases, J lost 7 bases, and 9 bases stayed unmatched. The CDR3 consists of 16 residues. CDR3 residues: CASSYSSDRVGQPQHF. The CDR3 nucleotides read TGTGCCAGCAGTTACTCGTCCGACAGGGTGGGGCAGCCCCAGCATTTT.

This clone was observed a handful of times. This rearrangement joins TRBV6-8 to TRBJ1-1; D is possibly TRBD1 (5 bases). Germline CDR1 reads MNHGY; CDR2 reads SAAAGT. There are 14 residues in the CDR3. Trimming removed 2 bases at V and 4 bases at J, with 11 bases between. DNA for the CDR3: TGTGCCAGCAGTTACAAGCGGGGGGGCACTGAAGCTTTCTTT. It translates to CASSYKRGGTEAFF.

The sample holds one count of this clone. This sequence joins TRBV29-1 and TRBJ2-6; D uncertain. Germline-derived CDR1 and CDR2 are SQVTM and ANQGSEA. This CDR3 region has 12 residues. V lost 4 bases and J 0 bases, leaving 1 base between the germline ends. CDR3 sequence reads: CSVVSGANVLTF. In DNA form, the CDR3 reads TGCAGCGTTGTCTCTGGGGCCAACGTCCTGACTTTC. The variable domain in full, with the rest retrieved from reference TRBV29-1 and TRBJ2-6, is SAVISQKPSRDICQRGTSLTIQCQVDSQVTMMFWYRQQPGQSLTLIATANQGSEATYESGFVIDKFPISRPNLTFSTLTVSNMSPEDSSIYLCSVVSGANVLTFGAGSRLTVL.

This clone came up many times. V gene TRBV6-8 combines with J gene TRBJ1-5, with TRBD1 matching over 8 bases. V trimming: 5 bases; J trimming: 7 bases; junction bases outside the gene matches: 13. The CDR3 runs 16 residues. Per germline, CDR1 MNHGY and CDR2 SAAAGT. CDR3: CASSGQGGPSSQPQHF. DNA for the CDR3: TGTGCCAGCAGTGGACAGGGAGGGCCTTCGAGCCAGCCCCAGCATTTT.

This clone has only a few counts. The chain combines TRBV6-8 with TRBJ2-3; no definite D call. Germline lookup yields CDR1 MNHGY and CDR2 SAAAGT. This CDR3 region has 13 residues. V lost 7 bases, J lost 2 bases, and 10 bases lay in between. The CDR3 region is CASTPYLTDTQYF. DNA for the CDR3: TGTGCCAGCACCCCTTACCTCACAGATACGCAGTATTTT.

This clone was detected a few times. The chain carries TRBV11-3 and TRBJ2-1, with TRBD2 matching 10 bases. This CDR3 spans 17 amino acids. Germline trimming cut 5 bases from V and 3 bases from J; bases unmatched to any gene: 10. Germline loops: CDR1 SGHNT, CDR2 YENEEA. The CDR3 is CASSLNSLAGVYNEQFF. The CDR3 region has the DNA TGTGCCAGCAGCCTGAATTCCCTAGCGGGAGTCTACAATGAGCAGTTCTTC.

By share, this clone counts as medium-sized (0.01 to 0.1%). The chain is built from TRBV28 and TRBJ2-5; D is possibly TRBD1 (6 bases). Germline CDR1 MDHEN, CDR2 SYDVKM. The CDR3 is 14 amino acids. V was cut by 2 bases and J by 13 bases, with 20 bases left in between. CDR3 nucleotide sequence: TGTGCCAGCAGTTTAACCGATCGACAGGTGAATTGGTACTTC. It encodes CASSLTDRQVNWYF.

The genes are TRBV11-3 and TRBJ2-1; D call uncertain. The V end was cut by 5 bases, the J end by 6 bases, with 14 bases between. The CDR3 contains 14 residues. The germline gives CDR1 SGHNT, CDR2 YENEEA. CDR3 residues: CASSRYSRANEQFF. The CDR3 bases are TGTGCCAGCAGCAGGTATTCCCGGGCCAATGAGCAGTTCTTC.

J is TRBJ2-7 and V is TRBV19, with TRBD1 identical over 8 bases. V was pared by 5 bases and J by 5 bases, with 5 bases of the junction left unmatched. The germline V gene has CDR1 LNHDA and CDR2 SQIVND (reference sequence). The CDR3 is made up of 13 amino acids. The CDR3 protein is CASSSQGANEQYF. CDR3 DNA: TGTGCCAGTAGTTCCCAGGGGGCCAACGAGCAGTACTTC. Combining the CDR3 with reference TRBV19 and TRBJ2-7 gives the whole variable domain DGGITQSPKYLFRKEGQNVTLSCEQNLNHDAMYWYRQDPGQGLRLIYYSQIVNDFQKGDIAEGYSVSREKKESFPLTVTSAQKNPTAFYLCASSSQGANEQYFGPGTRLTVT.

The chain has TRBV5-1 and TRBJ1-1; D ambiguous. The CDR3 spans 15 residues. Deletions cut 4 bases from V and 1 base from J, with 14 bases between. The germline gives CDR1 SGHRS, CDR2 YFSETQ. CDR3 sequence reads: CASSVSRATNTEAFF. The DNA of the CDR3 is TGCGCCAGCAGCGTCAGCCGGGCTACGAACACTGAAGCTTTCTTT.